Below, 10 T cell receptor beta chains from the same sample are listed, as sequenced in a study of T cell responses to AZD1222 COVID-19 vaccine. The assay was immunoSEQ multiplex PCR, and TCRdb's table has in-frame clones only and misses some. The table records 67,000 or so clones, 84% of them present only once. The source was peripheral blood, collected on day 0 of AZD1222 vaccination. Receptor source: an adult in good health.

The genes are TRBV5-4 and TRBJ2-7; TRBD2 might be the D (6 bases). Germline assignment: CDR1 SGHNT and CDR2 YYREEE (reference sequence). The CDR3 runs 12 residues. The V and J ends lost 5 bases and 7 bases respectively, with 13 bases between them. The CDR3, as DNA: TGTGCCAGCAGTCGGGACTCCTCGGAGCAGTACTTC. Residues: CASSRDSSEQYF.

The rearrangement joins TRBV5-1 to TRBJ1-4; 11 bases agree with TRBD1. Trimming cost V 4 bases and J 8 bases; bases outside gene matches: 4. CDR3 length: 14 residues. Per germline, CDR1 SGHRS and CDR2 YFSETQ. The CDR3 reads CASSPDRGREKLFF. For the CDR3, the DNA is TGCGCCAGCAGCCCGGACAGGGGGCGAGAAAAACTGTTTTTT.

The rearrangement links TRBV5-4 to TRBJ1-2; 7 nucleotides match TRBD1. This CDR3 comprises 14 residues. V lost 3 bases, J lost 7 bases, and 9 bases stayed unmatched. Germline values: CDR1 SGHNT, CDR2 YYREEE (reference sequence). This chain's CDR3 is CASSWLEGASGYTF. The CDR3 region has the DNA TGTGCCAGCAGCTGGCTGGAGGGGGCCAGTGGCTACACCTTC.

This chain uses TRBV7-9 with TRBJ1-5; 12 bases are a match to TRBD1. V gave up 5 bases and J gave up 7 bases; unmatched junction bases: 12. Per germline, CDR1 SEHNR and CDR2 FQNEAQ (reference sequence). The CDR3 consists of 17 residues. DNA of the CDR3: TGTGCCAGCAGCGCCCCCGGGACAGGGGGCGGTAGCCAGCCCCAGCATTTT. Its protein is CASSAPGTGGGSQPQHF.

J is TRBJ2-7 and V is TRBV7-9; D is tentatively TRBD1 or TRBD2 (7 bases each). The germline CDR1 and CDR2 sequences are SEHNR and FQNEAQ (reference sequence). CDR3 length equals 13 residues. V was trimmed by 8 bases and J by 6 bases, leaving 17 bases between them. This chain's CDR3 is CASQGGDGLEQYF. The DNA for the CDR3 is TGTGCCAGCCAGGGGGGGGACGGACTCGAGCAGTACTTC.

The DNA for the CDR3 is TGTGCCAGCAGCCGGACAAACTGGTTCTATGGCTACACCTTC. Translation gives CASSRTNWFYGYTF. This sequence joins TRBV7-6 and TRBJ1-2; D perhaps matches TRBD1 (5 bases). The CDR3 is made up of 14 amino acids. The V and J ends lost 5 bases and 4 bases respectively, with 14 bases between them. CDR1 is SGHVS and CDR2 is FNYEAQ in the germline V gene. The full variable domain, completed using reference TRBV7-6 and TRBJ1-2, is GAGVSQSPRYKVTKRGQDVALRCDPISGHVSLYWYRQALGQGPEFLTYFNYEAQQDKSGLPNDRFSAERPEGSISTLTIQRTEQRDSAMYRCASSRTNWFYGYTFGSGTRLTVV.

The rearrangement links TRBV3-1 (or the pseudogene TRBV3-2) to TRBJ2-7; 11 bases are a match to TRBD2. The CDR3 length is 15 residues. Germline V gene lookup returns CDR1 LGHDT and CDR2 YNNKEL (reference sequence). After removal of 4 bases from V and 4 bases from J, the junction contained 6 bases not matched to a gene. The CDR3 loop reads CASSLIAGGAYEQYF. CDR3 nucleotides: TGTGCCAGCAGCCTAATAGCGGGGGGGGCATACGAGCAGTACTTC.

This chain links TRBV27 with TRBJ2-2, with D possibly TRBD1 on 6 matching bases. This CDR3 is 15 amino acids long. CDR1 is MNHEY and CDR2 is SMNVEV in the germline V gene (reference sequence). With 0 bases removed from V and 1 base from J, the gap between germline ends came to 6 bases. In DNA, the CDR3 is TGTGCCAGCAGTTTATCCAGGGGGAACACCGGGGAGCTGTTTTTT. Translating gives CASSLSRGNTGELFF.

The gene calls are TRBV18 and TRBJ1-4; the D gene is possibly TRBD1 (5 bases). This CDR3 spans 13 amino acids. Trimming stripped 5 bases from V and 8 bases from J, with 12 bases between. The germline V gene has CDR1 KGHSH and CDR2 LQKENI. The CDR3, as DNA: TGTGCCAGCTCAGGCGGACACGACGAAAAACTGTTTTTT. Its translation is CASSGGHDEKLFF.

The V and J genes are TRBV5-1 and TRBJ1-1; no reliable D call. CDR3 length equals 15 residues. The germline V and J ends were trimmed by 4 bases and 0 bases, with 13 bases remaining between them. Germline V CDR1 and CDR2: SGHRS, YFSETQ. The chain's CDR3 is CASSLRMGMNTEAFF. The CDR3 coding sequence is TGCGCCAGCAGCCTCCGAATGGGGATGAACACTGAAGCTTTCTTT.